The sequence of this T cell receptor (beta chain) was determined in a study of blood T cell repertoires in COVID-19 (dated by TCRdb to the early 2020s). At the level of the whole study: The collaborator samples originated in the United States, Italy and Spain and spanned the acute and convalescent phases of COVID-19. The material from the prospective study consisted of cDNA or gDNA derived from T cells, B-cell-depleted T cells, or PBMCs. Deeply sampled blood TCRbeta repertoires from subjects exposed to, actively infected with, or recovered from COVID-19 were included in the dataset. The repertoires were released in a freely available public database meant as a resource for research on the immune response to SARS-CoV-2. The samples were drawn from the first 160 participants of the ongoing ImmuneRACE study and from 1,254 subjects provided by 6 global collaborators. Sample metadata almost always included a de-identified subject ID, COVID-19 status, age in years and sex. HLA class I and class II types, where available, came from metadata supplied by the sample provider rather than from assay-based typing.

The immunoSEQ Assay, a bias-controlled multiplex PCR, was used to amplify TCRbeta CDR3 regions from genomic DNA. In the authors' own workflow: Within the assay, amplification of reference gene primers was used to estimate how many nucleated cells each sample contained. Sequence reads were collapsed and filtered to measure the absolute abundance of every unique TCRbeta CDR3 rearrangement. For each sample, productive Simpson clonality was calculated by taking the square root of Simpson's diversity index across productive rearrangements. TCRdb holds this immuneACCESS table with in-frame rearrangements only. Some clones are missing; in checked studies, unresolved V genes explain under half, and the rest has no known cause. That table furnishes V, J and clone size, whereas the DNA furnished D and trimming. The sample profile shows around 190,000 clones; around 80% of them were found once. The ten largest clones add up to under 8% of the sample.

Collaborating institutions collected whole blood in K2EDTA tubes following their own protocols. For TCRbeta analysis, collaborators shipped samples in one of three forms: frozen whole blood, isolated PBMCs, or DNA extracted from either of those sample types. Remarks on this clone: It lacks a known antigen. Per-nucleotide qualities are absent, and no much larger clonotype sits a single base away.

The paper's findings and limits, for the study overall: The quantity of clinical and demographic metadata differed by source and by participant and was supplied without curation.

After removal of 4 bases from V and 5 bases from J, the junction retains 6 bases not matched to a gene. Reading the germline V gene gives CDR1 SQVTM and CDR2 ANQGSEA. The cysteine opens and the phenylalanine closes a CDR3 of 14 amino acids. The CDR3 DNA has 42 bases and is translated from base 1. This chain joins TRBV29-1 to TRBJ2-7; 12 bases in the middle match TRBD1. The TCR comes from a man aged 55 to 70 with acute or convalescent COVID-19. Material: peripheral blood. The nucleotides are TGCAGCGTTGGTGGGACAGGGGGCTTCCACGAGCAGTACTTC. It translates as CSVGGTGGFHEQYF.